The 15 T cell receptor beta chains below come from one sample, sequenced in a study of vaccination and CD4 T cells after COVID-19. Scientists ran DNA taken from cultured CD4+ T cells through the Oncomine TCR Beta short-read assay for sequencing. A single record per CDR3 protein comes from TCRdb applying MiXCR to the PCR reads. Among 10,000 to 15,000 distinct CDR3 sequences, approximately 60% were seen once, and the ten largest hold 10% to 12%. Treatment indicated: approximately 11-day PBMC culture with coronavirus spike peptide pools or control peptides (ViraFEST assay). These receptors' antigens are unknown. The sequencing input was CD4+ T cells from blood, cultured in vitro. The receptors originated from a human donor who had recovered from COVID-19.

This chain links TRBV7-9 with TRBJ2-5; no firm D call. Looked up from germline, CDR1 is SEHNR and CDR2 is FQNEAQ (reference sequence). There are 13 residues in the CDR3. V dropped 4 bases and J dropped 2 bases, with 8 bases sitting between them. CDR3: CASSSRWQETQYF. The CDR3 DNA reads TGTGCCAGCAGCTCGCGCTGGCAAGAGACCCAGTACTTC.

V is TRBV6-1 and J is TRBJ2-1; the D gene is possibly TRBD2 (6 bases). CDR1 MNHNS and CDR2 SASEGT come from the germline V gene. Deletions cut 5 bases from V and 5 bases from J, with 19 bases between. This CDR3 has 16 residues. The CDR3 DNA reads as TGTGCCAGCAGTCCCAACCGGCGAGCGGGCAACAATGAGCAGTTCTTC. This codes for CASSPNRRAGNNEQFF.

This chain uses TRBV2 with TRBJ1-1, with D perhaps matching TRBD1 (5 bases). Germline V gene data show CDR1 as SNHLY and CDR2 as FYNNEI. V lost 8 bases and J lost 2, with 9 bases in between. This CDR3 is built from 12 residues. For the CDR3, the DNA is TGTGCCAGCGGGGACCGTAACACTGAAGCTTTCTTT. It yields the protein CASGDRNTEAFF.

Only a few counts were recorded for this clonotype. CDR3 in amino acids: CASSDLVGPGQQYF. CDR3 nucleotide sequence: TGTGCCAGCAGTGACTTGGTAGGACCTGGCCAGCAGTACTTC. The chain has TRBV2 and TRBJ2-7; D is uncertain. The length of the CDR3 is 14 residues. CDR1 is SNHLY and CDR2 is FYNNEI in the germline V gene. V lost 3 bases and J 8 bases, leaving 17 bases between the germline ends.

This sequence joins TRBV20-1 and TRBJ2-7; 11 nucleotides line up with TRBD2. The junction had 7 bases not matched to a gene; V was cut back by 0 bases and J by 6 bases. Per germline, CDR1 DFQATT and CDR2 SNEGSKA (reference sequence). The length of the CDR3 is 15 residues. The CDR3 region is CSARDPRLAGSEQYF. The CDR3 DNA sequence: TGCAGTGCTAGAGATCCCCGACTAGCGGGGAGCGAGCAGTACTTC.

J is TRBJ1-6 and V is TRBV30, with D hard to call. CDR1 is GTSNPN and CDR2 is SVGIG in the germline V gene (reference sequence). Between the trimmed V and J ends, which lost 0 bases and 8 bases, there was a span of 8 bases. The CDR3 is 13 residues long. The CDR3 coding sequence is TGTGCCTGGAGTGTTGCCAAGGATTCACCCCTCCACTTT. Translation gives CAWSVAKDSPLHF.

This chain links TRBV10-3 with TRBJ1-6; TRBD1 is a possible D gene (5 bases). The CDR3 contains 15 residues. V lost 6 bases and J 8 bases, leaving 17 bases between the germline ends. Germline loops: CDR1 ENHRY, CDR2 SYGVKD. CDR3 protein: CAISRDLRSDSPLHF. CDR3 bases: TGTGCCATCAGCCGGGACCTCCGGTCGGATTCACCCCTCCACTTT.

This clonotype has just one count. The rearrangement links TRBV10-3 to TRBJ2-7; a possible D gene is TRBD2 (5 bases). Germline values: CDR1 ENHRY, CDR2 SYGVKD. The CDR3 consists of 11 residues. V lost 11 bases and J 5 bases, leaving 13 bases between the germline ends. The CDR3 spells CASAYSDEQYF. DNA for the CDR3: TGTGCCTCCGCTTATAGCGACGAGCAGTACTTC.

The V gene is TRBV11-3, the J gene TRBJ1-1; D gene unclear. Trimming stripped 2 bases from V and 0 bases from J, with 4 bases between. This CDR3 contains 13 residues. Germline CDR1 SGHNT, CDR2 YENEEA. The CDR3, as DNA: TGTGCCAGCAGCTTATCCGTGAACACTGAAGCTTTCTTT. Translated: CASSLSVNTEAFF.

In its sample, this clonotype was seen a few times. The J gene is TRBJ1-5, the V gene TRBV6-5; 7 bases line up with TRBD1. This CDR3 is 18 amino acids long. Trimming removed 0 bases from V and 0 bases from J; junction bases left unmatched: 8. In germline, CDR1 is MNHEY, CDR2 SVGAGI. CDR3 DNA: TGTGCCAGCAGTTACTCGAAGGCAGGGGGTTATAGCAATCAGCCCCAGCATTTT. Translated: CASSYSKAGGYSNQPQHF.

CDR3 bases: TGTGCCAGCAGCTCAATTAAGGGCCTATCCTACAATGAGCAGTTCTTC. Its translation is CASSSIKGLSYNEQFF. The chain employs TRBV11-2 and TRBJ2-1; D remains unclear. Germline CDR1 reads SGHAT; CDR2 reads FQNNGV. The CDR3 has 16 residues. V dropped 4 bases and J dropped 1 base, with 14 bases sitting between them.

The CDR3 loop is CASSLALGSNYGYTF. The CDR3 DNA follows: TGTGCCAGCAGCTTAGCACTAGGGTCAAACTATGGCTACACCTTC. This chain uses TRBV7-9 with TRBJ1-2; D not resolved. The germline V and J ends were trimmed by 0 bases and 2 bases, with 10 bases remaining between them. Germline loops: CDR1 SEHNR, CDR2 FQNEAQ (reference sequence). CDR3 size: 15 residues.

The rearrangement uses TRBV18 and TRBJ2-7, with 7 positions matching TRBD1. Trimming at V came to 6 bases and at J to 7 bases, leaving 12 bases not matched to a gene. The germline V gene has CDR1 KGHSH and CDR2 LQKENI. The CDR3 runs to 14 residues. The CDR3 sequence is CASSGTARLGEQYF. In DNA, the CDR3 is TGTGCCAGCTCCGGGACAGCCCGCCTCGGAGAGCAGTACTTC.

This clonotype was seen only a few times. This chain links TRBV27 with TRBJ1-2; unclear D gene. The CDR3 length is 13 residues. Trimming left V 5 bases short and J 3 bases short, with 10 bases between. The germline V gene has CDR1 MNHEY and CDR2 SMNVEV (reference sequence). The chain's CDR3 is CASSPTVHYGYTF. CDR3 nucleotides: TGTGCCAGCAGTCCTACAGTTCACTATGGCTACACCTTC.

This clonotype was recorded a few times. The chain has TRBV20-1 and TRBJ1-2, with D tentatively TRBD1 (6 bases). CDR3 length: 18 amino acids. Germline CDR1 DFQATT, CDR2 SNEGSKA (reference sequence). V lost 0 bases and J lost 2, with 22 bases in between. CDR3 nucleotide sequence: TGCAGTGCTAGAGATCGTCTGGGTCGCACGGGGGGCAACTATGGCTACACCTTC. Amino acid sequence: CSARDRLGRTGGNYGYTF.